The 19 T cell receptor beta chains below were found in one sample sequenced in a study of response to subunit inactivated influenza vaccine. MiXCR, run by TCRdb on the RT-PCR reads, gives a single entry per CDR3 protein. The sample consists of about 650,000 distinct CDR3 sequences, about 15% of them appearing once. Here the sequenced sample was PBMCs from blood, taken 14 to 15 days before vaccination. The origin of the receptors is a man aged 50 to 60 who received an inactivated influenza vaccine.

The chain joins TRBV6-6 to TRBJ1-5, with a possible D match to TRBD1 (6 bases). This CDR3 has 13 residues. With 8 bases removed from V and 7 bases from J, the gap between germline ends came to 15 bases. CDR1 and CDR2 from the germline V gene are MNHNY and SVGAGI (reference sequence). The CDR3 DNA reads as TGTGCCAGCCTCCAAGGGGGAGAACAGCCCCAGCATTTT. This codes for CASLQGGEQPQHF.

The rearrangement links TRBV28 to TRBJ2-3; D ambiguous. Germline V gene sequence: CDR1 MDHEN, CDR2 SYDVKM. V lost 5 bases to trimming and J lost 1 base, with 13 bases between them. The CDR3 consists of 15 residues. As DNA, the CDR3 is TGTGCCAGCAGTCCCCAGGATCGAGGCACAGATACGCAGTATTTT. Its translation is CASSPQDRGTDTQYF. Filled out from reference TRBV28 and TRBJ2-3, the complete variable domain reads DVKVTQSSRYLVKRTGEKVFLECVQDMDHENMFWYRQDPGLGLRLIYFSYDVKMKEKGDIPEGYSVSREKKERFSLILESASTNQTSMYLCASSPQDRGTDTQYFGPGTRLTVL.

The chain uses TRBV10-3 and TRBJ2-1, with 11 nucleotides matching TRBD2. Germline CDR1 is ENHRY and CDR2 is SYGVKD. Trimming cost V 7 bases and J 0 bases; bases outside gene matches: 11. The CDR3 extends over 18 amino acids. CDR3 protein: CAITPSGGSSLSYNEQFF. Written as DNA, the CDR3 is TGTGCCATCACCCCTAGCGGGGGGTCCTCCCTCTCCTACAATGAGCAGTTCTTC.

This sequence joins TRBV15 and TRBJ2-7; D not resolved. This CDR3 comprises 16 residues. Germline CDR1 LNHNV, CDR2 YYDKDF (reference sequence). V lost 0 bases, J lost 4 bases, and 16 bases lay in between. The CDR3: CATSRDLGLVGYEQYF. The CDR3 DNA reads TGTGCCACCAGCAGAGATCTGGGGTTAGTGGGTTACGAGCAGTACTTC.

V usage is TRBV3-1 and J usage is TRBJ2-6, with no clear D. V lost 0 bases to trimming and J lost 2 bases, with 8 bases between them. The CDR3 sequence is 16 residues long. Germline-derived CDR1 and CDR2 are LGHDT and YNNKEL (reference sequence). CDR3 DNA sequence: TGTGCCAGCAGCCAAGATATTGGGACTGGGGCCAACGTCCTGACTTTC. This encodes CASSQDIGTGANVLTF.

The chain has TRBV5-4 and TRBJ2-5; D gene uncertain. The CDR3 contains 13 residues. Trimming pared 4 bases from V and 4 bases from J, leaving 11 bases between. CDR1 is SGHNT and CDR2 is YYREEE in the germline V gene (reference sequence). CDR3 DNA: TGTGCCAGCAGCCTTCCGGATGGAGAGACCCAGTACTTC. Translation gives CASSLPDGETQYF.

This rearrangement joins TRBV7-2 to TRBJ2-5; 10 nucleotides align to TRBD2. The germline CDR1 and CDR2 sequences are SGHTA and FQGNSA. The V and J ends lost 5 bases and 5 bases, in that order; junction bases with no gene match: 5. CDR3 length equals 14 residues. Here the CDR3 reads CASSPHSGGETQYF. The CDR3, as DNA: TGTGCCAGCAGCCCCCATAGCGGGGGGGAGACCCAGTACTTC.

In this sample, this clonotype turned up many times. The chain combines TRBV20-1 with TRBJ2-5, with 13 bases matching TRBD2. Germline V CDR1 and CDR2: DFQATT, SNEGSKA (reference sequence). This CDR3 has 15 residues. Trimming at V came to 4 bases and at J to 5 bases, leaving 7 bases not matched to a gene. The CDR3 is CSATATSGRQETQYF. The CDR3 DNA reads TGCAGTGCTACCGCGACTAGCGGGAGGCAGGAGACCCAGTACTTC.

CDR3 coding DNA: TGTGCCAGCAGCGACCAACAGACCACAGATACGCAGTATTTT. Amino acids: CASSDQQTTDTQYF. The chain links TRBV7-2 to TRBJ2-3, with unresolved D. The germline V gene encodes CDR1 SGHTA and CDR2 FQGNSA. This CDR3 spans 14 amino acids. Trimming cost V 5 bases and J 2 bases, with 11 bases left between them.

The chain combines TRBV29-1 with TRBJ2-7; tentative D call: TRBD1 (6 bases). V dropped 2 bases and J dropped 3 bases, with 17 bases sitting between them. Per germline, CDR1 SQVTM and CDR2 ANQGSEA. This CDR3 comprises 15 residues. The CDR3 is CSVERFRGADYEQYF. DNA for the CDR3: TGCAGCGTTGAAAGATTCAGGGGAGCGGACTACGAGCAGTACTTC.

The V call is TRBV3-1, the J call TRBJ2-3, with 10 bases that match TRBD1. The CDR3 covers 16 residues. J was trimmed by 4 bases and V by 5 bases; bases with no gene match: 9. Germline V lookup: CDR1 LGHDT, CDR2 YNNKEL (reference sequence). The CDR3, as DNA: TGTGCCAGCAGCGCCCGGGACAGGGGTAGTTCAGATACGCAGTATTTT. Translated: CASSARDRGSSDTQYF.

The chain uses TRBV24-1 and TRBJ2-3, with no clear D. The germline gives CDR1 KGHDR, CDR2 SFDVKD. The CDR3 length is 13 residues. Trimming cost V 6 bases and J 0 bases, with 6 bases left between them. The CDR3 sequence is CATSYQSTDTQYF. DNA of the CDR3: TGTGCCACCAGTTACCAGAGCACAGATACGCAGTATTTT.

This clonotype was seen at least ten times. The J gene is TRBJ2-7, the V gene TRBV29-1, with TRBD1 identical over 7 bases. The CDR3 consists of 12 residues. V trimming: 7 bases; J trimming: 6 bases; junction bases outside the gene matches: 9. Germline values: CDR1 SQVTM, CDR2 ANQGSEA. CDR3 loop: CSGLTGLGEQYF. DNA for the CDR3: TGCAGCGGCCTGACAGGGTTGGGCGAGCAGTACTTC.

This clonotype has a count of ten or more. The chain uses TRBV11-1 and TRBJ2-2; 12 nucleotides line up with TRBD2. The CDR3 consists of 18 residues. V lost 1 base, J lost 5 bases, and 8 bases stayed unmatched. Germline CDR1 SGHAT, CDR2 FQDESV (reference sequence). In DNA, the CDR3 is TGTGCCAGCAGCTTAGTCGTCGGACTAGCGGGACCTACCGGGGAGCTGTTTTTT. Translated: CASSLVVGLAGPTGELFF.

This clonotype was counted a few times. This rearrangement joins TRBV12-3 or TRBV12-4 to TRBJ2-2; TRBD2 is a possible D gene (6 bases). This CDR3 spans 18 amino acids. Between the trimmed V and J ends, which lost 7 bases and 4 bases, there was a span of 25 bases. CDR3 protein: CASKPSLGQGGGTGELFF. CDR3 DNA sequence: TGTGCCAGCAAACCCAGCCTGGGGCAGGGAGGAGGCACCGGGGAGCTGTTTTTT.

This clonotype was observed a few times. The chain couples TRBV27 to TRBJ2-7; weak D call: TRBD1 (5 bases). Per the germline V gene, CDR1 is MNHEY and CDR2 is SMNVEV (reference sequence). Trimming left V 2 bases short and J 2 bases short, with 13 bases between. The CDR3 sequence is 15 residues long. The DNA for the CDR3 is TGTGCCAGCAGTTTAGTAGTCAGGGCCACCTACGAGCAGTACTTC. Translated: CASSLVVRATYEQYF.

V gene TRBV5-1 combines with J gene TRBJ2-3, with a tentative D call TRBD2 (6 bases). Germline-derived CDR1 and CDR2 are SGHRS and YFSETQ. V was shortened by 1 base and J by 4 bases, with 13 bases between the two germline ends. The CDR3 is made up of 15 amino acids. The CDR3 coding sequence is TGCGCCAGCAGCTTGACGGGGGTCGAGGCAGATACGCAGTATTTT. It codes for CASSLTGVEADTQYF. Full variable domain (rest looked up from reference TRBV5-1 and TRBJ2-3): KAGVTQTPRYLIKTRGQQVTLSCSPISGHRSVSWYQQTPGQGLQFLFEYFSETQRNKGNFPGRFSGRQFSNSRSEMNVSTLELGDSALYLCASSLTGVEADTQYFGPGTRLTVL.

This clonotype was seen repeatedly, ten times or more. The chain is built from TRBV15 and TRBJ2-7; 8 bases line up with TRBD2. The CDR3 loop spans 14 amino acids. The germline V gene has CDR1 LNHNV and CDR2 YYDKDF (reference sequence). The ends lost 6 bases at V and 4 bases at J; junction bases unmatched: 8. CDR3 region: CATSLAGSGYEQYF. Here the CDR3 DNA reads TGTGCCACCAGTTTAGCGGGATCGGGATACGAGCAGTACTTC.

The gene calls are TRBV9 and TRBJ2-2; 7 bases line up with TRBD2. The CDR3 extends over 15 amino acids. J lost 5 bases, V lost 1 base, and 5 bases had no gene match. Germline CDR1 SGDLS, CDR2 YYNGEE. CDR3 residues: CASSVTDGRTGELFF. CDR3 bases: TGTGCCAGCAGCGTAACAGACGGGAGGACCGGGGAGCTGTTTTTT.